The present TCR beta chain was sequenced within a study of Graves' ophthalmopathy and Graves' hyperthyroidism. At the level of the study: The term stable hyperthyroidism indicated an absence of ophthalmopathy within 18 months of follow-up. General study findings and limits: In blood, most expanded thyroid clonotypes above 0.001 frequency were also detected. Distinction of ophthalmopathy from stable hyperthyroidism by a 13-signature model reached approximately 90% sensitivity and more than 65% specificity.

CDR3 regions of TCR beta were amplified from RNA transcripts. Scientists carried out first-round RT-PCR using HTBI primers and then a second-round multiplex PCR. TCRdb analysed the multiplex PCR reads with MiXCR anew, one entry per CDR3 protein. The sample records around 1,000,000 distinct CDR3 sequences, around a third being singletons. In this cohort, patients with other autoimmune diseases, uncontrolled infections, pregnancy or lactation were excluded. Ten or more counts support this clonotype. No antigen is known for it. The TCR sequence derives from an adult man with Graves' hyperthyroidism. Sequenced input: peripheral blood or thyroid tissue (not recorded which).

Here the CDR3 reads CASSTGRGLPNTEAFF. The CDR3 DNA follows: TGTGCCAGCAGCACGGGTAGGGGACTGCCGAACACTGAAGCTTTCTTT. The J gene is TRBJ1-1, the V gene TRBV7-8, with a weak D call TRBD1 (5 bases). With 5 bases removed from V and 1 base from J, the gap between germline ends came to 17 bases. Germline V gene data show CDR1 as SGHVS and CDR2 as FQNEAQ. The length of the CDR3 is 16 residues.